Each of the 10 T cell receptor beta chains below was sequenced from the same sample in a study of T-cell memory formation after mild COVID-19. TCRdb reprocessed the 5' RACE reads with MiXCR, giving one entry per CDR3 protein. The sample includes a few hundred thousand distinct CDR3 sequences, approximately 15% of them seen just once. Sequences were obtained from PBMCs or a T cell subset sorted from them (not recorded which). The source of these receptors is a man aged 18 to 29 who had mild COVID-19 (a few samples of this study predate the infection). Cell type and time point are not known.

This clonotype showed up many times. This sequence joins TRBV12-3 or TRBV12-4 and TRBJ1-3; D uncertain. The CDR3 totals 14 residues. The ends were cut back, 2 bases at V and 0 bases at J, with 5 bases in the middle. DNA of the CDR3: TGTGCCAGCAGTTTATGGAGCTCTGGAAACACCATATATTTT. Translated, it gives CASSLWSSGNTIYF.

This clonotype was counted only a few times. V and J are TRBV28 and TRBJ1-1; no clear D. Trimming left V 5 bases short and J 1 base short, with 14 bases between. CDR1 MDHEN and CDR2 SYDVKM come from the germline V gene. CDR3 length: 15 amino acids. DNA for the CDR3: TGTGCCAGCAGTCCCAAGCACCTTAAGAACACTGAAGCTTTCTTT. It specifies CASSPKHLKNTEAFF.

This clonotype was picked up many times. The chain combines TRBV29-1 with TRBJ2-1, with D unresolved. The V end lost 4 bases, the J end lost 1 base, and 5 bases lay between the germline ends. Germline values: CDR1 SQVTM, CDR2 ANQGSEA. CDR3 size: 12 residues. The CDR3: CSVGLSYNEQFF. CDR3 DNA sequence: TGCAGCGTTGGACTGTCCTACAATGAGCAGTTCTTC.

The J gene is TRBJ2-3, the V gene TRBV18, with no clear D. CDR3 length: 14 amino acids. Trimming left V 0 bases short and J 1 base short, with 5 bases between. Germline-derived CDR1 and CDR2 are KGHSH and LQKENI. The CDR3 DNA reads TGTGCCAGCTCACCACCAACCCGCACAGATACGCAGTATTTT. Residues: CASSPPTRTDTQYF.

The CDR3 nucleotides read TGTGCCAGCACCCTGGGGGGTTCTGGGAACACTGAAGCTTTCTTT. Protein: CASTLGGSGNTEAFF. The rearrangement links TRBV7-2 to TRBJ1-1; the D gene is possibly TRBD1 (5 bases). The ends were cut back, 7 bases at V and 1 base at J, with 16 bases in the middle. The CDR3 is 15 amino acids. Germline V gene data show CDR1 as SGHTA and CDR2 as FQGNSA.

The CDR3 spells CASSLGGSAHWPQHF. CDR3 in DNA: TGTGCCAGCAGCTTAGGGGGGTCAGCCCACTGGCCCCAGCATTTT. The chain links TRBV7-9 to TRBJ1-5; D possibly corresponds to TRBD1 (5 bases). The CDR3 covers 15 residues. CDR1 is SEHNR, CDR2 FQNEAQ, per germline (reference sequence). V was clipped by 1 base and J by 9 bases, with 16 bases between them.

This clonotype showed up many times. This chain uses TRBV7-2 with TRBJ2-1; 12 bases agree with TRBD2. Germline V lookup: CDR1 SGHTA, CDR2 FQGNSA. The CDR3 extends over 18 amino acids. V dropped 5 bases and J dropped 0; count of bases not matched to a gene: 8. Here the CDR3 reads CASSLISLAGGSYNEQFF. The CDR3 region has the DNA TGTGCCAGCAGCCTTATTTCACTAGCGGGGGGCTCCTACAATGAGCAGTTCTTC. The variable domain in full, completed from reference TRBV7-2 and TRBJ2-1, reads GAGVSQSPSNKVTEKGKDVELRCDPISGHTALYWYRQSLGQGLEFLIYFQGNSAPDKSGLPSDRFSAERTGGSVSTLTIQRTQQEDSAVYLCASSLISLAGGSYNEQFFGPGTRLTVL.

The chain combines TRBV5-1 with TRBJ1-6; D remains unclear. The CDR3 is made up of 17 amino acids. CDR1 and CDR2 from the germline V gene are SGHRS and YFSETQ. Trimming took off 0 bases at V and 7 bases at J, with 17 bases between the two ends. CDR3 nucleotides: TGCGCCAGCAGCTTGGCGGGTGTCCAAGGAGGCAATTCACCCCTCCACTTT. Its translation is CASSLAGVQGGNSPLHF.

In its sample, this clonotype was seen many times. CDR3: CASSLSGGAYNEQFF. CDR3 sequence (DNA): TGTGCCAGCAGCTTAAGCGGGGGGGCCTACAATGAGCAGTTCTTC. The rearrangement uses TRBV18 and TRBJ2-1; 10 bases are shared with TRBD2. The germline CDR1 and CDR2 sequences are KGHSH and LQKENI. The junction had 6 bases not matched to a gene; V was cut back by 8 bases and J by 2 bases. The CDR3 runs to 15 residues.

The genes are TRBV5-1 and TRBJ2-2; TRBD1 matches 8 bases. Germline CDR1 is SGHRS and CDR2 is YFSETQ. CDR3 length: 14 amino acids. The ends lost 5 bases at V and 5 bases at J; junction bases unmatched: 5. The CDR3 nucleotides are TGCGCCAGCAGAACCCAGGGGGCGACCGGGGAGCTGTTTTTT. Encoded protein: CASRTQGATGELFF.